Presented here are 11 T cell receptor beta chains from one specimen sequenced in a study of blood T cell repertoires in COVID-19. Profiled with immunoSEQ multiplex PCR; TCRdb holds only in-frame clones, not every one. The repertoire holds 67,000 or so clones, with around 85% as singletons. Sequenced input: peripheral blood. These TCRs come from a man in his 70s with acute or convalescent COVID-19.

This sequence joins TRBV6-4 and TRBJ2-1; TRBD1 might be the D (6 bases). Trimming cost V 8 bases and J 6 bases, with 11 bases left between them. This CDR3 has 12 amino acids. From germline, CDR1 is MRHNA and CDR2 SNTAGT. Written as DNA, the CDR3 is TGTGCCAGCGGCAGGGGAACCAATGAGCAGTTCTTC. Amino acid sequence: CASGRGTNEQFF.

This clone has a single count. This chain uses TRBV19 with TRBJ1-1; no reliable D call. The germline gives CDR1 LNHDA, CDR2 SQIVND (reference sequence). V lost 1 base to trimming and J lost 2 bases, with 5 bases between them. This CDR3 contains 13 residues. The DNA of the CDR3 is TGTGCCAGTAGTATAGTGTTAAACACTGAAGCTTTCTTT. This translates into CASSIVLNTEAFF.

This clone appeared a few times. CDR3 in amino acids: CAWSGTGTDTQYF. The CDR3 DNA sequence: TGTGCCTGGAGCGGGACAGGGACAGATACGCAGTATTTT. The chain has TRBV30 and TRBJ2-3; TRBD1 matches 9 bases. J gave up 3 bases and V 3 bases, and 1 base lay outside the gene matches. Germline V gene lookup returns CDR1 GTSNPN and CDR2 SVGIG (reference sequence). This CDR3 has 13 residues.

This clone was counted a single time. The rearrangement links TRBV7-2 to TRBJ1-4; the D gene is possibly TRBD1 (5 bases). Deletions cut 0 bases from V and 8 bases from J, with 16 bases between. Germline V gene lookup returns CDR1 SGHTA and CDR2 FQGNSA. This CDR3 spans 16 amino acids. The CDR3 DNA reads as TGTGCCAGCAGCTTAGCGCGGGCGGGGGATTCGGAAAAACTGTTTTTT. Translating it yields CASSLARAGDSEKLFF. Full variable domain (remainder filled in from reference TRBV7-2 and TRBJ1-4): GAGVSQSPSNKVTEKGKDVELRCDPISGHTALYWYRQSLGQGLEFLIYFQGNSAPDKSGLPSDRFSAERTGGSVSTLTIQRTQQEDSAVYLCASSLARAGDSEKLFFGSGTQLSVL.

There are a few counts of this clone. The CDR3 DNA follows: TGTGCCAGCAGCTTACATAGGGGGTGGGACAGGGGCATATATGAAGCTTTCTTT. Translating it yields CASSLHRGWDRGIYEAFF. The rearrangement joins TRBV11-2 to TRBJ1-1; 10 bases fit TRBD1. Germline values: CDR1 SGHAT, CDR2 FQNNGV. The CDR3 totals 18 residues. V dropped 2 bases and J dropped 7; count of bases not matched to a gene: 16.

The J gene is TRBJ1-6, the V gene TRBV28; maybe TRBD1 (6 bases). V was clipped by 2 bases and J by 7 bases, with 15 bases between them. The germline V gene encodes CDR1 MDHEN and CDR2 SYDVKM. There are 16 residues in the CDR3. Here the CDR3 DNA reads TGTGCCAGCAGTTTACTTTTTGGGCAGGGGAATTCACCCCTCCACTTT. Protein: CASSLLFGQGNSPLHF.

The chain links TRBV5-1 to TRBJ2-7; D possibly corresponds to TRBD2 (6 bases). This CDR3 spans 15 amino acids. The germline V gene has CDR1 SGHRS and CDR2 YFSETQ. Trimming took 0 bases from V and 3 from J, leaving 13 bases between them. CDR3 sequence (DNA): TGCGCCAGCAGCTTGGCCGCCGTCGGGGGCTACGAGCAGTACTTC. This codes for CASSLAAVGGYEQYF. The full variable domain, in which reference TRBV5-1 and TRBJ2-7 provide the parts outside the CDR3, is KAGVTQTPRYLIKTRGQQVTLSCSPISGHRSVSWYQQTPGQGLQFLFEYFSETQRNKGNFPGRFSGRQFSNSRSEMNVSTLELGDSALYLCASSLAAVGGYEQYFGPGTRLTVT.

V is TRBV30 and J is TRBJ1-3; 9 bases fit TRBD1. Germline CDR1 is GTSNPN and CDR2 is SVGIG (reference sequence). Trimming removed 5 bases from V and 1 base from J; junction bases left unmatched: 3. The CDR3 totals 14 residues. Written as DNA, the CDR3 is TGTGCCTGGGGACAGGGGTTTTCTGGAAACACCATATATTTT. Translated, it gives CAWGQGFSGNTIYF.

The chain employs TRBV4-3 and TRBJ1-2; 7 nucleotides line up with TRBD1. Germline CDR1 and CDR2: LGHNA and YSLEER. J was trimmed by 4 bases and V by 4 bases; bases with no gene match: 6. This CDR3 is built from 14 residues. CDR3 protein: CASSRDRAPYGYTF. The CDR3 DNA sequence: TGCGCCAGCAGCCGCGACAGGGCCCCCTATGGCTACACCTTC.

The chain combines TRBV30 with TRBJ2-6, with D unclear. This CDR3 comprises 13 residues. Germline assignment: CDR1 GTSNPN and CDR2 SVGIG (reference sequence). Trimming took 2 bases from V and 4 from J, leaving 6 bases between them. The CDR3 loop reads CAWSSSGANVLTF. The CDR3 region has the DNA TGTGCCTGGAGTAGCTCGGGGGCCAACGTCCTGACTTTC.

The chain combines TRBV2 with TRBJ2-5, with D possibly being TRBD2 (6 bases). V was trimmed by 7 bases and J by 3 bases, leaving 21 bases between them. The CDR3 length is 16 residues. CDR1 and CDR2 from the germline V gene are SNHLY and FYNNEI. CDR3 in DNA: TGTGCCAGCACCGAGACTAGAGATACCTTGAAAGAGACCCAGTACTTC. Translating gives CASTETRDTLKETQYF.